This T cell receptor (beta chain) stems from a study of human T cells and chemical hapten exposure. The overall study: Across samples, TCR yields varied, mostly owing to small differences in pooled library volumes. Whole-study results and caveats: Patch test score was positively correlated with the counts of TCRs that had expanded at PT1.

V was pared by 5 bases and J by 0 bases, with 7 bases between. CDR1 and CDR2 (germline): SGHVS, FQNEAQ. The CDR3 extends over 13 amino acids. This clonotype was observed at least ten times. Its antigen is currently unknown. One entry per CDR3 protein, called by TCRdb with MiXCR from the RACE reads. The sample lists some 350,000 distinct CDR3 sequences; about 6% were seen once. Specified time point: patch test 2, 6 weeks after DPC sensitization. Treatment given: therapeutic diphenylcyclopropenone sensitization with weekly scalp DPC. The sequences come from whole blood, collected in connection with sensitization to the hapten diphenylcyclopropenone (DPC). This chain connects TRBV7-8 to TRBJ1-1, with D unclear. The TCR was taken from a woman between 18 and 30 years old with alopecia areata. Some clones in this sample may be carry-over from other donors' samples. DNA for the CDR3: TGTGCCAGCAGCCGGAATCTGAACACTGAAGCTTTCTTT. This gives the protein CASSRNLNTEAFF. Drawing the rest from reference TRBV7-8 and TRBJ1-1, the complete variable domain is GAGVSQSPRYKVAKRGQDVALRCDPISGHVSLFWYQQALGQGPEFLTYFQNEAQLDKSGLPSDRFFAERPEGSVSTLKIQRTQQEDSAVYLCASSRNLNTEAFFGQGTRLTVV.